The rows below give T cell receptor beta chains drawn from one sample of a study of human T cells and chemical hapten exposure. TCRdb passed the RACE reads through MiXCR, listing each CDR3 protein once. The top ten clones hold approximately 2.5% of a sample with around 380,000 distinct CDR3 sequences, more than 4.5% of them seen once. This sample comprised whole blood, obtained in connection with sensitization to the hapten diphenylcyclopropenone (DPC). The origin of the receptors is a woman between 45 and 65 years old with alopecia areata. Some clones in this sample may be carry-over from other donors' samples. The CDR3 runs from the conserved cysteine through the conserved F or W. The D gene is left open where the match is weak. Part of the rows lack a size; the others show once, few, many or a class for expanded clones.

d_call | clone_size | j_call | v_call | cdr3_aa | cdr3_nt
NA | NA | TRBJ1-1 | TRBV29-1 | CSVGRGENTEAFF | TGCAGCGTGGGGCGGGGAGAGAACACTGAAGCTTTCTTT
TRBD2 | once | TRBJ2-5 | TRBV5-6 | CASSLSLAEQETQYF | TGTGCCAGCAGCTTGTCCCTAGCGGAACAAGAGACCCAGTACTTC
NA | few | TRBJ1-5 | TRBV7-9 | CASSLSAYNQPQHF | TGTGCCAGCAGCTTATCAGCATACAATCAGCCCCAGCATTTT
TRBD1 | many | TRBJ1-3 | TRBV3-1 | CASSLRGRPISGNTIYF | TGTGCCAGCAGCCTCAGGGGGCGACCCATCTCTGGAAACACCATATATTTT
NA | many | TRBJ1-1 | TRBV9 | CASSPYRGSTEAFF | TGTGCCAGCAGCCCGTACAGAGGGTCCACTGAAGCTTTCTTT
NA | NA | TRBJ2-5 | TRBV11-2 | CASSSGRRETQYF | TGTGCCAGCAGCTCGGGACGTCGAGAGACCCAGTACTTC
NA | many | TRBJ2-7 | TRBV21-1 | CASSKRDPGTATTYEQYF | TGTGCCAGCAGCAAAAGGGACCCCGGGACAGCTACCACCTACGAGCAGTACTTC
TRBD2 | NA | TRBJ2-3 | TRBV3-1 | CASSQGTTFKQYF | TGTGCCAGCAGCCAGGGGACTACCTTCAAGCAGTATTTT
NA | few | TRBJ2-7 | TRBV7-9 | CASSSYRDPYEQYF | TGTGCCAGCAGCTCTTACAGGGACCCCTACGAGCAGTACTTC
NA | few | TRBJ2-5 | TRBV7-8 | CASSLGPSTRGKETQYF | TGTGCCAGCAGCCTGGGACCCTCTACGAGGGGAAAAGAGACCCAGTACTTC
NA | few | TRBJ1-6 | TRBV20-1 | CSVPGGSYNSPLHF | TGCAGTGTCCCGGGGGGCTCCTATAATTCACCCCTCCACTTT
NA | NA | TRBJ2-3 | TRBV20-1 | CSASSPLSGDTQYF | TGCAGTGCTAGTTCCCCCTTGAGTGGAGATACGCAGTATTTT
NA | NA | TRBJ1-2 | TRBV5-6 | CASSPGGQSGGYTF | TGTGCCAGCAGCCCGGGGGGGCAGTCGGGAGGCTACACCTTC
NA | NA | TRBJ1-1 | TRBV15 | CATSSLGGTEAFF | TGTGCCACCAGCAGTCTGGGCGGCACTGAAGCTTTCTTT